This T cell receptor (beta chain) was identified in a study of blood T cells in healthy people across ages. Per-sample PBMC isolation yielded at least 6.5 million cells. Notes on the study in general: Samples with more naive T cells showed higher observed beta diversity. Unsorted PBMCs blocked a conclusive comparison of naive and antigen-experienced cells.

Germline values: CDR1 MGHRA, CDR2 YSYEKL. This CDR3 is built from 18 residues. The V end lost 3 bases, the J end lost 6 bases, and 26 bases lay between the germline ends. Through a sample-barcoded 5' primer and a J-beta primer mix, a second PCR was run for roughly 7 to 12 cycles. One entry per CDR3 protein results from TCRdb running MiXCR on the 5' RACE reads. The table has hundreds of thousands of distinct CDR3 sequences, approximately 52% seen once; the top ten hold approximately 12%. This clonotype was seen ten or more times. The antigen is not known. The source of this sequence is a woman of 80 years or more in good health. Sequenced material: blood. The genes are TRBV4-1 and TRBJ2-5, with D unresolved. This chain's CDR3 is CASSQTHGAETPWKTQYF. CDR3 nucleotides: TGCGCCAGCAGCCAGACACACGGAGCAGAAACCCCCTGGAAGACCCAGTACTTC.